One and the same sample provided the 28 T cell receptor beta chains below, sequenced in a study of T cell responses to AZD1222 COVID-19 vaccine. Sequenced by immunoSEQ multiplex PCR; TCRdb stores in-frame clones only, minus some. The sample shows around 110,000 clones, just over 85% of them seen only once. Source: peripheral blood, taken on day 0 of AZD1222 vaccination. The receptor set was obtained from an adult in good health.

The rearrangement links TRBV5-5 to TRBJ2-3, with 9 nucleotides matching TRBD2. V shed 2 bases, J shed 5 bases, and the junction held 9 bases outside the gene matches. CDR3 size: 16 residues. Germline V gene data show CDR1 as SGHKS and CDR2 as YYEKEE (reference sequence). CDR3 region: CASSFLVAGAGDTQYF. In DNA, the CDR3 is TGTGCCAGCAGCTTTTTGGTAGCGGGGGCGGGAGATACGCAGTATTTT.

In this sample, this clone turned up a few times. V gene TRBV2 combines with J gene TRBJ2-7, with TRBD2 identical over 7 bases. This CDR3 has 13 amino acids. The V gene end was trimmed by 6 bases and the J gene end by 3 bases; junction bases not matched to a gene: 5. CDR1 is SNHLY and CDR2 is FYNNEI in the germline V gene. The CDR3 reads CASSLRTSYEQYF. DNA for the CDR3: TGTGCCAGCAGCCTTCGGACTAGCTACGAGCAGTACTTC.

This clone was observed a few times. The chain carries TRBV6-2 or TRBV6-3 and TRBJ2-1, with 9 nucleotides matching TRBD2. Per germline, CDR1 MNHEY and CDR2 SVGEGT. CDR3 size: 18 residues. V lost 4 bases, J lost 6 bases, and 16 bases stayed unmatched. The CDR3: CASSSLGGGREVTNEQFF. Written as DNA, the CDR3 is TGTGCCAGCAGTTCGCTCGGAGGCGGGAGGGAGGTTACCAATGAGCAGTTCTTC.

The chain employs TRBV7-3 and TRBJ1-1; D call uncertain. The V gene lost 5 bases and the J gene lost 5 bases, with 12 bases spanning the gap. Germline CDR1 is SGHTA and CDR2 is FQGTGA. The CDR3 loop spans 13 amino acids. CDR3 in amino acids: CASSPYRDTEAFF. The CDR3 bases are TGTGCCAGCAGCCCTTACCGAGATACTGAAGCTTTCTTT. Full variable domain (missing parts from reference TRBV7-3 and TRBJ1-1): GAGVSQTPSNKVTEKGKYVELRCDPISGHTALYWYRQSLGQGPEFLIYFQGTGAADDSGLPNDRFFAVRPEGSVSTLKIQRTERGDSAVYLCASSPYRDTEAFFGQGTRLTVV.

This clone was seen just once. V gene TRBV9 combines with J gene TRBJ1-4, with TRBD1 matching 8 bases. This CDR3 contains 16 residues. The junction had 6 bases not matched to a gene; V was cut back by 5 bases and J by 0 bases. CDR1 and CDR2 from the germline V gene are SGDLS and YYNGEE. CDR3 DNA: TGTGCCAGCAGTAAAACAGGGGGGTCAACTAATGAAAAACTGTTTTTT. Translating gives CASSKTGGSTNEKLFF. Supplemented by reference TRBV9 and TRBJ1-4, the full variable domain reads DSGVTQTPKHLITATGQRVTLRCSPRSGDLSVYWYQQSLDQGLQFLIQYYNGEERAKGNILERFSAQQFPDLHSELNLSSLELGDSALYFCASSKTGGSTNEKLFFGSGTQLSVL.

The rearrangement uses TRBV5-6 and TRBJ1-4; a possible D gene is TRBD1 (6 bases). The CDR3 length is 14 residues. CDR1 is SGHDT and CDR2 is YYEEEE in the germline V gene. The ends were cut back, 5 bases at V and 8 bases at J, with 16 bases in the middle. CDR3 loop: CASRRAGVEEKLFF. CDR3 bases: TGTGCCAGCAGGCGGGCAGGGGTGGAGGAAAAACTGTTTTTT.

The chain is built from TRBV27 and TRBJ2-1; possible D gene TRBD2, 6 bases. Germline CDR1 reads MNHEY; CDR2 reads SMNVEV (reference sequence). The CDR3 has 13 residues. With 2 bases removed from V and 6 bases from J, the gap between germline ends came to 8 bases. In nucleotides, the CDR3 is TGTGCCAGCAGTTTACCCGGGGGCAATGAGCAGTTCTTC. Its protein is CASSLPGGNEQFF.

This chain uses TRBV29-1 with TRBJ1-2; D not resolved. The length of the CDR3 is 13 residues. V lost 2 bases and J lost 0, with 7 bases in between. Germline V gene sequence: CDR1 SQVTM, CDR2 ANQGSEA. The CDR3 DNA reads as TGCAGCGTTGAACTAGGCACTAACTATGGCTACACCTTC. Protein product: CSVELGTNYGYTF.

The chain is built from TRBV18 and TRBJ2-2; no firm D call. The CDR3 covers 12 residues. CDR1 is KGHSH, CDR2 LQKENI, per germline. V lost 4 bases to trimming and J lost 4 bases, with 4 bases between them. The CDR3 here is CASSLSTGELFF. The CDR3 nucleotides read TGTGCCAGCTCACTTAGCACCGGGGAGCTGTTTTTT.

V gene TRBV19 combines with J gene TRBJ1-1; 8 bases map to TRBD1. Germline V lookup: CDR1 LNHDA, CDR2 SQIVND (reference sequence). The V and J ends lost 5 bases and 0 bases, in that order; junction bases with no gene match: 11. CDR3 length equals 17 residues. CDR3 sequence (DNA): TGTGCCAGTAGTTTCGGGACAGGTCGACTTTTGAACACTGAAGCTTTCTTT. Protein product: CASSFGTGRLLNTEAFF. The whole variable domain, filled in from reference TRBV19 and TRBJ1-1, reads DGGITQSPKYLFRKEGQNVTLSCEQNLNHDAMYWYRQDPGQGLRLIYYSQIVNDFQKGDIAEGYSVSREKKESFPLTVTSAQKNPTAFYLCASSFGTGRLLNTEAFFGQGTRLTVV.

The chain recombines TRBV9 with TRBJ2-3, with TRBD2 matching 14 bases. V was pared by 4 bases and J by 2 bases, with 15 bases of the junction left unmatched. This CDR3 has 20 amino acids. Germline loops: CDR1 SGDLS, CDR2 YYNGEE. The chain's CDR3 is CASSFNAGTSGGWNTDTQYF. The CDR3 DNA sequence: TGTGCCAGCAGCTTCAACGCTGGGACTAGCGGGGGATGGAACACAGATACGCAGTATTTT.

The chain employs TRBV7-2 and TRBJ2-5; D perhaps matches TRBD2 (6 bases). Germline-derived CDR1 and CDR2 are SGHTA and FQGNSA. Trimming took 1 base from V and 2 from J, leaving 14 bases between them. CDR3 length: 16 residues. This CDR3 reads CASSLGAGQTQETQYF. For the CDR3, the DNA is TGTGCCAGCAGCTTAGGGGCGGGGCAGACACAAGAGACCCAGTACTTC.

This chain joins TRBV28 and TRBJ2-2; D possibly corresponds to TRBD1 (5 bases). CDR3 length: 13 amino acids. V was cut by 7 bases and J by 2 bases, with 8 bases left in between. Looked up from germline, CDR1 is MDHEN and CDR2 is SYDVKM. CDR3 region: CASIQGNTGELFF. CDR3 nucleotide sequence: TGTGCCAGCATCCAGGGTAACACCGGGGAGCTGTTTTTT.

This sequence joins TRBV5-5 and TRBJ2-2; no clear D gene. CDR1 is SGHKS, CDR2 YYEKEE, per germline (reference sequence). The CDR3 has 14 amino acids. Trimming took off 6 bases at V and 7 bases at J, with 16 bases between the two ends. Written as DNA, the CDR3 is TGTGCCAGCACCTCTGAGCGTCGGATCGGGGAGCTGTTTTTT. Residues: CASTSERRIGELFF.

This clone showed up just once. The genes are TRBV6-4 and TRBJ1-5, with D possibly matching TRBD1 (6 bases). V shed 6 bases and J shed 6 bases, with 21 bases lying between them. Germline CDR1 and CDR2: MRHNA and SNTAGT. This CDR3 spans 16 amino acids. The CDR3 nucleotides are TGTGCCAGCAGCCCAACAGGGTTTGACCTCCCTCAGCCCCAGCATTTT. This codes for CASSPTGFDLPQPQHF.

This clone has more than one count but fewer than ten. This rearrangement joins TRBV18 to TRBJ2-5, with 7 positions matching TRBD1. J gave up 5 bases and V 2 bases, and 8 bases lay outside the gene matches. CDR1 is KGHSH and CDR2 is LQKENI in the germline V gene. CDR3 length: 15 amino acids. The CDR3, as DNA: TGTGCCAGCTCACCAGAGACAGGGTCGATCGAGACCCAGTACTTC. Protein sequence: CASSPETGSIETQYF.

The chain has TRBV6-5 and TRBJ1-2, with D unclear. Between the trimmed V and J ends, which lost 8 bases and 8 bases, there was a span of 18 bases. CDR1 is MNHEY and CDR2 is SVGAGI in the germline V gene. The CDR3 covers 13 residues. The CDR3 DNA is TGTGCCAGCTACATCGGGCTGGGCAAGGGCTACACCTTC. It specifies CASYIGLGKGYTF.

The rearrangement links TRBV19 to TRBJ1-4, with D perhaps matching TRBD1 (5 bases). Trimming stripped 4 bases from V and 8 bases from J, with 17 bases between. Germline V gene data show CDR1 as LNHDA and CDR2 as SQIVND (reference sequence). This CDR3 is built from 15 residues. This CDR3 reads CASSSPGAMGEKLFF. CDR3 DNA sequence: TGTGCCAGTAGTAGCCCCGGGGCCATGGGAGAAAAACTGTTTTTT.

This chain joins TRBV3-1 (or the pseudogene TRBV3-2) and TRBJ1-1; D possibly corresponds to TRBD1 (5 bases). The CDR3 has 15 residues. Germline-derived CDR1 and CDR2 are LGHDT and YNNKEL (reference sequence). Deletions cut 4 bases from V and 1 base from J, with 13 bases between. CDR3 bases: TGTGCCAGCAGCCGACCTCAGGGAGGGAACACTGAAGCTTTCTTT. Translating gives CASSRPQGGNTEAFF.

The chain carries TRBV28 and TRBJ1-6, with D uncertain. The V and J ends lost 8 bases and 0 bases respectively, with 20 bases between them. CDR3 length: 18 residues. Germline values: CDR1 MDHEN, CDR2 SYDVKM. CDR3 sequence reads: CASESLSGRSSYNSPLHF. CDR3 bases: TGTGCCAGCGAGTCCCTCTCTGGACGGAGCTCCTATAATTCACCCCTCCACTTT.

V usage is TRBV18 and J usage is TRBJ1-3, with a tentative D call TRBD1 (6 bases). CDR3 size: 16 residues. V was trimmed by 6 bases and J by 4 bases, leaving 19 bases between them. Germline V gene sequence: CDR1 KGHSH, CDR2 LQKENI. The CDR3 sequence: CASSYTGLQAGNTIYF. In DNA, the CDR3 is TGTGCCAGCTCCTATACAGGGCTCCAAGCCGGAAACACCATATATTTT.

This chain connects TRBV6-6 to TRBJ1-3; D unclear. The CDR3 loop spans 16 amino acids. V gave up 0 bases and J gave up 3 bases, with 12 bases separating them. The germline V gene has CDR1 MNHNY and CDR2 SVGAGI (reference sequence). This chain's CDR3 is CASSYSIGSSGNTIYF. The DNA for the CDR3 is TGTGCCAGCAGTTACTCGATCGGGAGCAGTGGAAACACCATATATTTT.

This clone appeared once. The V gene is TRBV5-8, the J gene TRBJ2-1; D unresolved. The CDR3 sequence is 12 residues long. Germline loops: CDR1 SGHTS, CDR2 YDEGEE. Trimming stripped 7 bases from V and 8 bases from J, with 13 bases between. The CDR3 sequence is CASADLNHEQFF. The CDR3 region has the DNA TGTGCCAGCGCCGACCTGAACCATGAGCAGTTCTTC.

This clone was observed a few times. The chain combines TRBV7-9 with TRBJ2-1, with 11 bases aligning to TRBD1. The CDR3 is 16 residues long. Germline V lookup: CDR1 SEHNR, CDR2 FQNEAQ (reference sequence). With V trimmed by 0 bases and J by 7 bases, 5 bases remained unmatched. This CDR3 reads CASSLAAGQGGNEQFF. The CDR3 coding sequence is TGTGCCAGCAGCTTAGCAGCGGGACAGGGGGGTAATGAGCAGTTCTTC.

V and J are TRBV19 and TRBJ1-2; D ambiguous. Germline CDR1 and CDR2: LNHDA and SQIVND (reference sequence). This CDR3 spans 16 amino acids. V lost 3 bases, J lost 4 bases, and 18 bases lay in between. CDR3: CASSILSAGQSYGYTF. The CDR3 DNA sequence: TGTGCCAGTAGTATTCTATCAGCGGGTCAGTCCTATGGCTACACCTTC.

This clone is a singleton in its sample. CDR3 sequence reads: CASSPGTGEQYF. The CDR3 DNA sequence: TGTGCCAGCAGCCCCGGGACAGGAGAGCAGTACTTC. The chain recombines TRBV7-2 with TRBJ2-7; 8 bases line up with TRBD1. This CDR3 is built from 12 residues. Looked up from germline, CDR1 is SGHTA and CDR2 is FQGNSA. Trimming took 5 bases from V and 7 from J; bases not matched to a gene: 4.

V usage is TRBV2 and J usage is TRBJ2-4; 8 nucleotides align to TRBD2. The CDR3 covers 16 residues. CDR1 is SNHLY, CDR2 FYNNEI, per germline. Trimming cost V 4 bases and J 8 bases; bases outside gene matches: 13. The CDR3 coding sequence is TGTGCCAGCAGTGTAGGTCTAGCGGGCCCTGAAGACATTCAGTACTTC. Protein: CASSVGLAGPEDIQYF.

The chain combines TRBV3-1 (or the pseudogene TRBV3-2) with TRBJ1-1; D is possibly TRBD1 (5 bases). Trimming took off 0 bases at V and 4 bases at J, with 12 bases between the two ends. Germline CDR1 reads LGHDT; CDR2 reads YNNKEL (reference sequence). The CDR3 runs to 15 residues. In DNA, the CDR3 is TGTGCCAGCAGCCAAGAGGGTAGGGGAGGCACTGAAGCTTTCTTT. Translated: CASSQEGRGGTEAFF.